This T cell receptor beta chain emerged from a study of T cells in localized non-small cell lung cancer. Study-level findings and limits: Adjacent lung held a median 57 of the top 100 tumor clones. Because sequencing included only one region (of the tumor), heterogeneity remains possible. Exceeding tumor, uninvolved adjacent lung had the highest T cell clonality.

Only in-frame clones appear in the TCRdb table, and some are missing; sequencing was by immunoSEQ multiplex PCR. The table includes 15,000 to 20,000 clones, more than 70% detected once. On this clone: Its specificity is not known.

CDR1 MGHRA and CDR2 YSYEKL come from the germline V gene. The length of the CDR3 is 17 residues. Germline trimming cut 1 base from V and 1 base from J; bases unmatched to any gene: 5. Sequenced here: peripheral blood, sampled before any cancer treatment. The receptor was isolated from a male donor older than 55 with stage III lung adenocarcinoma. The chain combines TRBV4-1 with TRBJ2-3; 10 bases fit TRBD2. The CDR3 DNA sequence: TGCGCCAGCAGCCAAGGAATCGGGACTAGCGGCACAGATACGCAGTATTTT. Protein sequence: CASSQGIGTSGTDTQYF.